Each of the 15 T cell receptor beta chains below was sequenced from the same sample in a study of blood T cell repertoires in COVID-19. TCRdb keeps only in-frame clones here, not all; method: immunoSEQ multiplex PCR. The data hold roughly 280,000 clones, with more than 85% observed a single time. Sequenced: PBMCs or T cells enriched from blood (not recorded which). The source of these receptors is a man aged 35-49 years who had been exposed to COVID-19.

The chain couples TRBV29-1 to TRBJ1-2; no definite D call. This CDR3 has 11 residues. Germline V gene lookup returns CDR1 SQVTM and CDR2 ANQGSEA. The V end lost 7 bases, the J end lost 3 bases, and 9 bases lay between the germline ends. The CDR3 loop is CSAQTYYGYTF. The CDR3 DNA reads TGCAGCGCACAAACCTACTATGGCTACACCTTC.

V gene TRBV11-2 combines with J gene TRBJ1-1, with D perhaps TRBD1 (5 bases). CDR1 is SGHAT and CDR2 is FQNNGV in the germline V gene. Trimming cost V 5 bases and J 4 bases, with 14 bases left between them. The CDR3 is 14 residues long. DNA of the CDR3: TGTGCCAGCAGCATCCAGGGCTTGGGCACTGAAGCTTTCTTT. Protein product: CASSIQGLGTEAFF.

The CDR3 DNA reads TGTGCCAGCAGTTTCTTGAGATTTAGCGGGGGAAGCACAGATACGCAGTATTTT. Amino acids: CASSFLRFSGGSTDTQYF. V is TRBV27 and J is TRBJ2-3, with 9 bases identical to TRBD2. Germline trimming cut 3 bases from V and 0 bases from J; bases unmatched to any gene: 10. The CDR3 totals 18 residues. CDR1 is MNHEY, CDR2 SMNVEV, per germline (reference sequence).

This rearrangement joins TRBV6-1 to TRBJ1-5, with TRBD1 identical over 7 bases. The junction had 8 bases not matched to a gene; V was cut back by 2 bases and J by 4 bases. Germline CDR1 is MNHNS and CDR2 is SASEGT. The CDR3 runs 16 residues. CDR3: CASSENRDRENQPQHF. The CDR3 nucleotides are TGTGCCAGCAGTGAAAATCGGGACAGAGAAAATCAGCCCCAGCATTTT.

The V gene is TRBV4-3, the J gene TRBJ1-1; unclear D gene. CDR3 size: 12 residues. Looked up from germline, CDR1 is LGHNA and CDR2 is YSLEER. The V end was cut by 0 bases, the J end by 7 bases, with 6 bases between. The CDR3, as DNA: TGCGCCAGCAGCCAAGAAGGAGTTGAAGCTTTCTTT. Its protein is CASSQEGVEAFF.

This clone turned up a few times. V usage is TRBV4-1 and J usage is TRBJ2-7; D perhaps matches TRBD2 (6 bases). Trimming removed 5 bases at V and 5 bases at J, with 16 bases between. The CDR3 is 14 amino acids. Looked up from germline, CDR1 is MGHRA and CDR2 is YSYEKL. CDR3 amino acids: CASSWVISGDEQYF. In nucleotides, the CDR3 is TGCGCCAGCAGCTGGGTCATATCGGGAGACGAGCAGTACTTC.

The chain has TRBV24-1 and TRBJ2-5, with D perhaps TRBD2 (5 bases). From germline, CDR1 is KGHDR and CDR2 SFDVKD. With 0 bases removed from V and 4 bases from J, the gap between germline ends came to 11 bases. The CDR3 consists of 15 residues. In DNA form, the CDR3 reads TGTGCCACCAGTGATTTGAGGGAACGGGGAGAGACCCAGTACTTC. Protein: CATSDLRERGETQYF.

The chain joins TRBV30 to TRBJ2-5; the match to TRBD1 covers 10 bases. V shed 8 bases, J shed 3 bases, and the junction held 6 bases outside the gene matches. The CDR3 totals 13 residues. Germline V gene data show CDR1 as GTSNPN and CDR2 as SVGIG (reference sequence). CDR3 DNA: TGTGCCGGCGTGACAGGGGGCGAAGAGACCCAGTACTTC. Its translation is CAGVTGGEETQYF.

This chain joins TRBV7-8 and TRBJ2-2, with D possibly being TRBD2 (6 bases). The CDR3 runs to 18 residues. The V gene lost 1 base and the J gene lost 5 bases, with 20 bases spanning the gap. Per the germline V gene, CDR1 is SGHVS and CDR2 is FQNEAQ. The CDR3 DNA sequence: TGTGCCAGCAGCTTAGTATTGGGGTGGGCAGGAGGGACCGGGGAGCTGTTTTTT. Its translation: CASSLVLGWAGGTGELFF.

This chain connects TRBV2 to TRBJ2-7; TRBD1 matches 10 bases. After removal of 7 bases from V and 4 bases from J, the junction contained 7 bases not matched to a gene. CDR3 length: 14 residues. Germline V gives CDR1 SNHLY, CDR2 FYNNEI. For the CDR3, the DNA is TGTGCCAGCACCAATAGGGACAGGGGTTACGAGCAGTACTTC. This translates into CASTNRDRGYEQYF.

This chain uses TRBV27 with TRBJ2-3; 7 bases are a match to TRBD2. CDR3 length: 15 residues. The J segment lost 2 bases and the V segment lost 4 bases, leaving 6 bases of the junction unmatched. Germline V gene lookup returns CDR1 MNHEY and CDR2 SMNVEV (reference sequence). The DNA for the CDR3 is TGTGCCAGCAGTTCAATAGCGGGCCCCACAGATACGCAGTATTTT. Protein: CASSSIAGPTDTQYF.

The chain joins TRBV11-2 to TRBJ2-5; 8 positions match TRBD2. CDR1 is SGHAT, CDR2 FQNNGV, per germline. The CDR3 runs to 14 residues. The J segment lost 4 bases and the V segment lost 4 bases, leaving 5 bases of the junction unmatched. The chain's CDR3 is CASSSSGFTETQYF. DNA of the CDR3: TGTGCCAGCAGCTCTAGCGGGTTTACAGAGACCCAGTACTTC.

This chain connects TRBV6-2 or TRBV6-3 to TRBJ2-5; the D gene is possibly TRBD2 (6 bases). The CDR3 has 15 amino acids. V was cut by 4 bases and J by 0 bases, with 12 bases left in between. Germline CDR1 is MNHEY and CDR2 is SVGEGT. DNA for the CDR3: TGTGCCAGCAGTTGGCAGCGGGCTTACCAAGAGACCCAGTACTTC. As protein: CASSWQRAYQETQYF.

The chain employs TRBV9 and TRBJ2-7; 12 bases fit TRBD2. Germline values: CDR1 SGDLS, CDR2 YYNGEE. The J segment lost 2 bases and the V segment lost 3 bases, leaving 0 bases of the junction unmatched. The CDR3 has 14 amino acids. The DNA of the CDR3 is TGTGCCAGCAGCGGGACTAGCGGGGCCTACGAGCAGTACTTC. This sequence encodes CASSGTSGAYEQYF.

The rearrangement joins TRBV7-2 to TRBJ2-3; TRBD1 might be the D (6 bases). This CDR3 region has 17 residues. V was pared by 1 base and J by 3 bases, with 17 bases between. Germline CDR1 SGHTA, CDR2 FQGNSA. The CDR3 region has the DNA TGTGCCAGCAGCTTAGACCGGGACAATCTTTTAACAGATACGCAGTATTTT. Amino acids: CASSLDRDNLLTDTQYF.